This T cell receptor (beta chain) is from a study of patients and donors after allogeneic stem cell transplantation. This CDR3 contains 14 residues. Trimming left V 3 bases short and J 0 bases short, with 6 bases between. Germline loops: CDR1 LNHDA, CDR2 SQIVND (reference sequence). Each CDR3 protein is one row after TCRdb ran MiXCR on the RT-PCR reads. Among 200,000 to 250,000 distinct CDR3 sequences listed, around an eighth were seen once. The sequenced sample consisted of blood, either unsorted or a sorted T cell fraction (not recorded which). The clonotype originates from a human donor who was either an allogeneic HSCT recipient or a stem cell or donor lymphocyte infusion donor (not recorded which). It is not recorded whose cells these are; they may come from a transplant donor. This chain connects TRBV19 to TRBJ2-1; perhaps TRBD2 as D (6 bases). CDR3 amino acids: CASSIGGSYNEQFF. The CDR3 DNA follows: TGTGCCAGTAGTATCGGGGGCTCCTACAATGAGCAGTTCTTC. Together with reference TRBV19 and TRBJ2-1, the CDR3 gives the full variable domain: DGGITQSPKYLFRKEGQNVTLSCEQNLNHDAMYWYRQDPGQGLRLIYYSQIVNDFQKGDIAEGYSVSREKKESFPLTVTSAQKNPTAFYLCASSIGGSYNEQFFGPGTRLTVL.